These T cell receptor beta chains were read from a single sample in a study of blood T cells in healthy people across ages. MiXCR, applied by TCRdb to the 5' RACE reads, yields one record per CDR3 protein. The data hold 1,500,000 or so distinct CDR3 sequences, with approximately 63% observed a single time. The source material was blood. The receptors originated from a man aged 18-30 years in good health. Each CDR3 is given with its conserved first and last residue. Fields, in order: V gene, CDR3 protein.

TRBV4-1 CASSWGTGLDMTYEQYF
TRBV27 CASGTGTSGSLAGTQYF
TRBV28 CASSLGGGDGEQYF
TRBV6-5 CASSSGTGHSYNEQFF
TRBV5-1 CASSLGLAGASEQFF
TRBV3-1 CASSQEPGSPYEQYF
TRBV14 CASSHRGGQETQYF
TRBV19 CASSATTNNSPLHF
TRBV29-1 CSVRPLAGDEQYF
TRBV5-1 CASNGNQAGYTF
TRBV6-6 CASSYSWSREDTQYF
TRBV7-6 CASSSSGGQGNAYEQYF
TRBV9 CAGSLGTNNEKLFF
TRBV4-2 CASSHQAPRGSSYNEQFF
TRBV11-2 CASRTGAAVNQPQHF
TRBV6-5 CASSIGGKTEAFF
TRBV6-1 CASSVSVTGVARMNGYTF
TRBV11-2 CASSPLETGTEQYF
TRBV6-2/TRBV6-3 CASRRAGYLIITDTQYF
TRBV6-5 CASSYSVGGSGGYGYTF
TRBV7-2 CASSLDHRDYYNEQFF
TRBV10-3 CAISEGWRYEQYF
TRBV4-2 CASSQVLSGANVLTF
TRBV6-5 CASSPVGRSYEQYF
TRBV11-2 CASSLGARGEQFF
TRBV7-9 CASKSLGVADTQYF
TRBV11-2 CASSGSGMAYEQYF
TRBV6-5 CASSFDRTGPSPLHF
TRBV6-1 CASSEARPEQAQETQYF
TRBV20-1 CSARDADRVYNEQFF
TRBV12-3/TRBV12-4 CASSPPPYQETQYF
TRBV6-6 CASSYSIPGSGSYGYTF
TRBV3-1 CASSQGFTQETQYF
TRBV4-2 CASSQEGVGDYTF
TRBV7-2 CASSLAGGGYGYTF
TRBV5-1 CASSPGLAGYTDTQYF
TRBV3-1 CASSQARQGAYTF
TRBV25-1 CASSEGLRDNEQFF
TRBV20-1 CSARDLGRQYF
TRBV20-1 CSATKGGGGNEQFF
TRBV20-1 CSARAPGSTYSNQPQHF
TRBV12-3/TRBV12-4 CASTGLNPDTQYF
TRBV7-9 CASRRDKGDTNTEAFF
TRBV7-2 CASSLGYAGNSYEQYF
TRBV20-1 CSARDLVAGNEQFF
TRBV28 CASRRQGFSGANVLTF
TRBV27 CASSWSADSGVSYGYTF